This TCR beta chain is from a study of T cell responses to AZD1222 COVID-19 vaccine. CDR3 length: 14 residues. Germline CDR1 and CDR2: SNHLY and FYNNEI. With V trimmed by 7 bases and J by 3 bases, 5 bases remained unmatched. The assay was immunoSEQ multiplex PCR, and TCRdb's table has in-frame clones only and misses some. The repertoire has fewer than 130,000 clones, about 87% of them found once; the top ten carry around 15%. Study-wide results and limits: At baseline, seropositivity was found in only six or seven AZD1222 recipients.

This clone appeared a few times. Its target is not known. This receptor was taken from an adult who received the AZD1222 COVID-19 vaccine. This material consisted of peripheral blood, taken 28 days after the second AZD1222 dose. The chain employs TRBV2 and TRBJ1-4; the match to TRBD1 covers 7 bases. CDR3 nucleotide sequence: TGTGCCAGCACCGAACAGGGGTCTAATGAAAAACTGTTTTTT. Protein sequence: CASTEQGSNEKLFF.